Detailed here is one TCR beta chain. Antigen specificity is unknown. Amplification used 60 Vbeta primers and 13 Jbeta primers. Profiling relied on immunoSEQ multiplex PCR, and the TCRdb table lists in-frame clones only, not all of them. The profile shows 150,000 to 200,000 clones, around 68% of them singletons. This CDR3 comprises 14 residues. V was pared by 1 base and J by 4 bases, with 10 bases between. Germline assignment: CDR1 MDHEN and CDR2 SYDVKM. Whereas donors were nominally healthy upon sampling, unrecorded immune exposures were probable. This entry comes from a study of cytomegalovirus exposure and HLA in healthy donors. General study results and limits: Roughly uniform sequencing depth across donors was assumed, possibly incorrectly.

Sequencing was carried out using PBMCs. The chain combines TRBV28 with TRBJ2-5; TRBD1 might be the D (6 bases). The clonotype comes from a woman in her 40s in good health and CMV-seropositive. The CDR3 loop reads CASSLFDRRETQYF. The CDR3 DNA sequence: TGTGCCAGCAGTTTATTTGACAGGCGAGAGACCCAGTACTTC.